The rows below give T cell receptor beta chains drawn from one sample of a study of vaccination and CD4 T cells after COVID-19. Their specific antigens are unknown. TCRdb re-derived calls from the PCR reads in MiXCR, one entry per CDR3 protein. The sample has 13,000 or so distinct CDR3 sequences; less than 30% are singletons. The sample in question was CD4+ T cells from blood, cultured in vitro, obtained before SARS-CoV-2 vaccination. The receptors were gathered from a human donor who received a COVID-19 vaccine. Both conserved end residues are part of each CDR3. A D gene is named only where the DNA matches it firmly. Some rows have no size entry. The others give once, few or many, or a class for an expanded clone.

V	size	D	J	CDR3	DNA
TRBV5-4	.	.	TRBJ2-5	CASSLGLGTDQETQYF	TGTGCCAGCAGCTTGGGACTAGGGACAGACCAAGAGACCCAGTACTTC
TRBV10-3	few	.	TRBJ1-1	CAIGDILNTEAFF	TGTGCCATCGGGGACATATTGAACACTGAAGCTTTCTTT
TRBV21-1	few	.	TRBJ2-5	CASSKVGGTGINSQETQYF	TGTGCCAGCAGCAAAGTGGGTGGGACAGGGATCAATAGTCAAGAGACCCAGTACTTC
TRBV6-5	few	.	TRBJ2-5	CASSYSWGQETQYF	TGTGCCAGCAGTTACTCGTGGGGTCAAGAGACCCAGTACTTC
TRBV2	.	TRBD1	TRBJ1-2	CASSVTGSSYGYTF	TGTGCCAGCAGTGTGACAGGGTCCAGCTATGGCTACACCTTC
TRBV24-1	few	.	TRBJ2-5	CATSDSRQVFRMALETQYF	TGTGCCACCAGTGATTCGAGACAGGTCTTTCGGATGGCACTAGAGACCCAGTACTTC
TRBV5-5	.	.	TRBJ2-3	CASSLDLSFPDTQYF	TGTGCCAGCAGCCTGGACCTCTCTTTTCCAGATACGCAGTATTTT
TRBV29-1	.	TRBD1	TRBJ1-4	CSVEERTGSGKLFF	TGCAGCGTTGAAGAAAGGACAGGGTCCGGAAAACTGTTTTTT
TRBV6-1	medium-sized	TRBD2	TRBJ2-3	CASSDPRGRGTDTQYF	TGTGCCAGCAGTGACCCGCGGGGGAGAGGCACAGATACGCAGTATTTT
TRBV11-3	medium-sized	.	TRBJ1-2	CASSLRSRGGYTF	TGTGCCAGCAGCTTAAGATCAAGGGGTGGCTACACCTTC
TRBV5-1	few	.	TRBJ1-1	CASSLAGREYTEAFF	TGCGCCAGCAGCTTGGCCGGGAGGGAATACACTGAAGCTTTCTTT
TRBV20-1	.	.	TRBJ1-6	CSALTSGRSPLHF	TGCAGTGCTCTGACATCGGGGCGTTCACCCCTCCACTTT
TRBV7-8	.	TRBD1	TRBJ1-2	CASSQDRGNYGYTF	TGTGCCAGCAGCCAGGACAGGGGTAACTATGGCTACACCTTC
TRBV11-3	.	.	TRBJ1-2	CASSRVHYGYTF	TGTGCCAGCAGTCGGGTCCACTATGGCTACACCTTC
TRBV19	.	.	TRBJ1-6	CASSISADNSPLHF	TGTGCCAGTAGTATCTCCGCGGATAATTCACCCCTCCACTTT
TRBV5-4	.	TRBD1	TRBJ2-7	CASSSRQGDSYEQYF	TGTGCCAGCAGCTCGCGACAGGGCGATTCCTACGAGCAGTACTTC
TRBV20-1	.	.	TRBJ1-2	CSAREGVWGYTF	TGCAGTGCTAGAGAGGGGGTTTGGGGCTACACCTTC
TRBV12-3/TRBV12-4	few	.	TRBJ1-1	CASSFGTLDNTEAFF	TGTGCCAGCAGTTTTGGGACATTGGATAACACTGAAGCTTTCTTT
TRBV10-1	few	.	TRBJ2-7	CASSEQGITYEQYF	TGCGCCAGCAGTGAGCAGGGGATAACCTACGAGCAGTACTTC
TRBV19	.	TRBD1	TRBJ1-4	CASSGRQGNEKLFF	TGTGCCAGTAGTGGGCGACAGGGGAATGAAAAACTGTTTTTT
TRBV1	.	.	TRBJ1-3	CTSSQRLGTGIGNTIYF	TGCACCAGCAGCCAACGGCTCGGGACAGGGATAGGAAACACCATATATTTT
TRBV7-9	.	.	TRBJ2-7	CASSPPWSSYEQYF	TGTGCCAGCAGCCCCCCCTGGAGCTCCTACGAGCAGTACTTC
TRBV5-1	few	.	TRBJ2-5	CASSWGILVEETQYF	TGCGCCAGCAGCTGGGGGATCCTGGTCGAAGAGACCCAGTACTTC
TRBV12-3/TRBV12-4	.	.	TRBJ2-3	CASSLLLTDTQYF	TGTGCCAGCAGTTTACTCCTAACAGATACGCAGTATTTT
TRBV24-1	few	TRBD2	TRBJ2-5	CATSDPWVAGGVETQYF	TGTGCCACCAGTGATCCTTGGGTGGCGGGGGGGGTGGAGACCCAGTACTTC
TRBV12-3/TRBV12-4	.	TRBD1	TRBJ1-1	CATARGAGGIRNTEAFF	TGTGCCACCGCTCGTGGGGCAGGGGGCATTCGGAACACTGAAGCTTTCTTT
TRBV2	few	.	TRBJ2-7	CASLRDSSSYEQYF	TGTGCCAGCTTACGGGACTCGAGCTCCTACGAGCAGTACTTC
TRBV5-1	few	.	TRBJ2-3	CASSSTTDTQYF	TGCGCCAGCAGCTCGACTACTGATACGCAGTATTTT
TRBV20-1	medium-sized	.	TRBJ1-2	CSASRFSSGEDGYTF	TGCAGTGCTAGTAGGTTTTCATCGGGGGAGGATGGCTACACCTTC
TRBV6-5	.	.	TRBJ1-2	CASSSVNRWNYGYTF	TGTGCCAGCAGTTCAGTGAACAGGTGGAACTATGGCTACACCTTC
TRBV30	.	TRBD2	TRBJ2-3	CALAGGRTDTQYF	TGTGCCCTAGCGGGGGGCCGCACAGATACGCAGTATTTT
TRBV20-1	few	TRBD1	TRBJ1-1	CSATRTGQAGEAFF	TGCAGTGCCACGCGGACAGGGCAGGCAGGTGAAGCTTTCTTT
TRBV20-1	medium-sized	TRBD2	TRBJ2-3	CSAGTSGTDTQYF	TGCAGTGCTGGGACTAGCGGCACAGATACGCAGTATTTT
TRBV7-8	few	TRBD1	TRBJ1-2	CASSLGPTGYGYTF	TGTGCCAGCAGCCTAGGCCCGACAGGGTATGGCTACACCTTC
TRBV12-3/TRBV12-4	.	.	TRBJ1-5	CASSLRGINQPQHF	TGTGCCAGCAGTTTGAGGGGGATCAATCAGCCCCAGCATTTT
TRBV5-1	.	TRBD2	TRBJ2-5	CASSLRETSGAETQYF	TGCGCCAGCAGCTTGAGAGAGACTAGCGGGGCGGAGACCCAGTACTTC
TRBV9	.	.	TRBJ2-2	CASSVRGASTGELFF	TGTGCCAGCAGCGTAAGGGGGGCAAGTACCGGGGAGCTGTTTTTT
TRBV20-1	.	.	TRBJ1-2	CSATPGGGEGYTF	TGCAGTGCCACCCCGGGTGGGGGCGAGGGCTACACCTTC
TRBV15	.	.	TRBJ1-6	CATSSTQKASNSPLHF	TGTGCCACCAGCTCCACCCAAAAGGCGTCAAATTCACCCCTCCACTTT
TRBV6-1	.	TRBD1	TRBJ2-5	CASSRDRLFQETQYF	TGTGCCAGCAGCCGGGACAGACTCTTCCAAGAGACCCAGTACTTC
TRBV5-1	.	TRBD1	TRBJ1-2	CASSLGPSGTGGYGYTF	TGCGCCAGCAGCTTGGGCCCCTCGGGGACAGGGGGCTATGGCTACACCTTC
TRBV5-4	.	.	TRBJ2-5	CASSNRETQYF	TGTGCCAGCAGCAACAGGGAGACCCAGTACTTC
TRBV15	.	.	TRBJ2-7	CATSERYAYEQYF	TGTGCCACCAGTGAACGTTATGCCTACGAGCAGTACTTC
TRBV19	few	TRBD1	TRBJ2-5	CASSSMTGGSETQYF	TGTGCCAGTAGTTCGATGACAGGGGGCTCGGAGACCCAGTACTTC
TRBV27	few	.	TRBJ1-6	CANQDSRLVYNSPLHF	TGTGCCAACCAAGACAGCCGACTCGTCTATAATTCACCCCTCCACTTT
TRBV20-1	.	TRBD1	TRBJ2-3	CSARGFDRVPPDTQYF	TGCAGTGCTAGAGGGTTCGACAGGGTCCCCCCAGATACGCAGTATTTT
TRBV6-5	.	.	TRBJ1-6	CASSYGASNSPLHF	TGTGCCAGCAGTTACGGGGCAAGTAATTCACCCCTCCACTTT
TRBV27	few	.	TRBJ2-2	CASKFVGTGELFF	TGTGCCAGCAAGTTCGTGGGCACCGGGGAGCTGTTTTTT
TRBV7-9	once	.	TRBJ2-5	CASSFRQHQETQYF	TGTGCCAGCAGCTTCAGACAGCACCAAGAGACCCAGTACTTC
TRBV5-1	.	TRBD1	TRBJ1-1	CASSLTLTGGAEAFF	TGCGCCAGCAGTCTTACTCTGACAGGGGGCGCGGAAGCTTTCTTT
TRBV30	.	TRBD1	TRBJ1-4	CAWTRGGSGEKLFF	TGTGCCTGGACCCGAGGGGGCTCAGGGGAAAAACTGTTTTTT
TRBV25-1	.	TRBD2	TRBJ2-2	CASSDPGTRIAGELFF	TGTGCCAGCAGTGACCCCGGGACTAGAATCGCCGGGGAGCTGTTTTTT
TRBV20-1	.	TRBD2	TRBJ2-5	CSARRSGEETQYF	TGCAGTGCTAGACGTAGCGGGGAGGAGACCCAGTACTTC
TRBV21-1	few	.	TRBJ1-6	CASSKDPGGNSYNSPLHF	TGTGCCAGCAGCAAAGACCCAGGGGGGAACTCCTATAATTCACCCCTCCACTTT
TRBV6-7	few	.	TRBJ2-4	CASSYSNLEGIAKNIQYF	TGTGCCAGCAGTTACTCCAACCTTGAGGGGATAGCCAAAAACATTCAGTACTTC
TRBV7-9	few	TRBD1	TRBJ1-3	CASSLDRGYGNTIYF	TGTGCCAGCAGCCTGGACAGGGGCTACGGAAACACCATATATTTT
TRBV5-4	.	TRBD1	TRBJ1-6	CASSSGDRVGSPLHF	TGTGCCAGCAGCTCCGGGGACAGGGTCGGATCACCCCTCCACTTT